The clone carrying this TCR beta chain has a handful of counts. Per germline, CDR1 LGHNA and CDR2 YNFKEQ. The CDR3 length is 15 residues. Trimming took off 0 bases at V and 6 bases at J, with 13 bases between the two ends. TCRdb recomputed calls from the 5' RACE reads with MiXCR, one row per CDR3 protein. The sample holds hundreds of thousands of distinct CDR3 sequences, 8.2% seen once. This record comes from a study of T-cell memory formation after mild COVID-19. This sequence joins TRBV4-2 and TRBJ2-3; D ambiguous. Sequencing input: PBMCs or a T cell subset sorted from them (not recorded which). The sequence came from a man younger than 35 who had mild COVID-19 (a few samples of this study predate the infection). Cell type and time point are not known. CDR3 protein: CASSQETRILDTQYF. The CDR3 DNA reads TGTGCCAGCAGCCAAGAAACACGCATTTTGGATACGCAGTATTTT.